These T cell receptor beta chains were read from a single sample in a study of blood T cells in healthy people across ages. In TCRdb, the 5' RACE reads were re-called with MiXCR into one record per CDR3 protein. The top ten clones hold approximately 2% of a sample with 1.5 million to 2 million distinct CDR3 sequences, roughly 50% of them seen once. Material for sequencing was blood. These receptors were obtained from a woman aged 40-49 years in good health. Each CDR3 is given with its conserved first and last residue. A D gene is named only where the DNA matches it firmly. Not all rows give a size; the values are once, few, many and, for expanded clones, a class.

CDR3 length: 16
V gene: TRBV6-5
D gene: .
clone size: .
J gene: TRBJ1-2
CDR3 DNA: TGTGCCAGCAGTTACGCTCAGGGGTCCGGTAACTATGGCTACACCTTC
CDR3 protein: CASSYAQGSGNYGYTF

CDR3 length: 12
V gene: TRBV6-5
D gene: .
clone size: .
J gene: TRBJ2-3
CDR3 DNA: TGTGCCAGCAGTTCGACCTGGGGTACGCAGTATTTT
CDR3 protein: CASSSTWGTQYF

CDR3 length: 15
V gene: TRBV6-5
D gene: .
clone size: .
J gene: TRBJ1-2
CDR3 DNA: TGTGCCAGCAGTTCCCGGGACCTACTTAACTATGGCTACACCTTC
CDR3 protein: CASSSRDLLNYGYTF

CDR3 length: 13
V gene: TRBV29-1
D gene: .
clone size: few
J gene: TRBJ2-3
CDR3 DNA: TGCAGCGGCCTAGGGGGGATCACAGATACGCAGTATTTT
CDR3 protein: CSGLGGITDTQYF

CDR3 length: 12
V gene: TRBV7-9
D gene: .
clone size: .
J gene: TRBJ2-5
CDR3 DNA: TGTGCCAGCGGGGGGCCTGCCAATGAGCAGTACTTC
CDR3 protein: CASGGPANEQYF

CDR3 length: 15
V gene: TRBV27
D gene: TRBD2
clone size: few
J gene: TRBJ2-5
CDR3 DNA: TGTGCCAGCAGTTCTCTAGCGGGGGGAGGGGAGACCCAGTACTTC
CDR3 protein: CASSSLAGGGETQYF

CDR3 length: 15
V gene: TRBV7-2
D gene: .
clone size: .
J gene: TRBJ2-3
CDR3 DNA: TGTGCCAGCAGCTTAGGGACTATACTCACAGATACGCAGTATTTT
CDR3 protein: CASSLGTILTDTQYF

CDR3 length: 16
V gene: TRBV20-1
D gene: TRBD1
clone size: few
J gene: TRBJ2-3
CDR3 DNA: TGCAGTGCTAGTCCCAGGGGGGCCAATTACAGGGGGACGCAGTATTTT
CDR3 protein: CSASPRGANYRGTQYF

CDR3 length: 11
V gene: TRBV12-3/TRBV12-4
D gene: .
clone size: .
J gene: TRBJ2-2
CDR3 DNA: TGTGCCAGCACCCAAACCGGGGAGCTGTTTTTT
CDR3 protein: CASTQTGELFF

CDR3 length: 17
V gene: TRBV28
D gene: .
clone size: .
J gene: TRBJ1-6
CDR3 DNA: TGTGCCAGCAGTTTGGATTCCTGGACAGCTCCAAATTCACCCCTCCACTTT
CDR3 protein: CASSLDSWTAPNSPLHF

CDR3 length: 16
V gene: TRBV6-6
D gene: .
clone size: .
J gene: TRBJ2-4
CDR3 DNA: TGTGCCAGCAGTTTAACTTTGGACAGTGTAAAAAACATTCAGTACTTC
CDR3 protein: CASSLTLDSVKNIQYF

CDR3 length: 13
V gene: TRBV5-1
D gene: .
clone size: .
J gene: TRBJ2-5
CDR3 DNA: TGCGCCAGCAGCTTCGAAGGGGAAAAGACCCAGTACTTC
CDR3 protein: CASSFEGEKTQYF

CDR3 length: 15
V gene: TRBV12-3/TRBV12-4
D gene: .
clone size: .
J gene: TRBJ2-1
CDR3 DNA: TGTGCCAGCAGCCCCCCGGGGATCCTCTACAATGAGCAGTTCTTC
CDR3 protein: CASSPPGILYNEQFF

CDR3 length: 13
V gene: TRBV18
D gene: .
clone size: .
J gene: TRBJ2-3
CDR3 DNA: TGTGCCAGCTCACCAGAGGATTGGGGTACGCAGTATTTT
CDR3 protein: CASSPEDWGTQYF

CDR3 length: 16
V gene: TRBV5-1
D gene: .
clone size: .
J gene: TRBJ2-4
CDR3 DNA: TGCGCCAGCAGCTTGGAGGTGGCCCGTGGAGGGGACATTCAGTACTTC
CDR3 protein: CASSLEVARGGDIQYF

CDR3 length: 16
V gene: TRBV7-2
D gene: .
clone size: few
J gene: TRBJ1-2
CDR3 DNA: TGTGCCAGCAGCCCCCCCCGAGGCAGGGTAAACTATGGCTACACCTTC
CDR3 protein: CASSPPRGRVNYGYTF

CDR3 length: 14
V gene: TRBV28
D gene: .
clone size: few
J gene: TRBJ2-5
CDR3 DNA: TGTGCCAGCAGGCGCCTGGGGACCAAAGAGACCCAGTACTTC
CDR3 protein: CASRRLGTKETQYF

CDR3 length: 16
V gene: TRBV25-1
D gene: TRBD1
clone size: few
J gene: TRBJ2-5
CDR3 DNA: TGTGCCAGCAGTCCAAGGACAGGGATGAATCAAGAGACCCAGTACTTC
CDR3 protein: CASSPRTGMNQETQYF

CDR3 length: 16
V gene: TRBV6-6
D gene: .
clone size: .
J gene: TRBJ2-5
CDR3 DNA: TGTGCCAGCAGTTCGCCCCCGGCGGGGCAGCAAGAGACCCAGTACTTC
CDR3 protein: CASSSPPAGQQETQYF

CDR3 length: 15
V gene: TRBV5-5
D gene: .
clone size: .
J gene: TRBJ1-2
CDR3 DNA: TGTGCCAGCAGCTTAAGCCCTAATGTTAACTATGGCTACACCTTC
CDR3 protein: CASSLSPNVNYGYTF

CDR3 length: 13
V gene: TRBV27
D gene: .
clone size: few
J gene: TRBJ1-1
CDR3 DNA: TGTGCCAGCAGCTCCGATGCGACTCGGGTCGCTTTCTTT
CDR3 protein: CASSSDATRVAFF

CDR3 length: 13
V gene: TRBV7-2
D gene: TRBD1
clone size: .
J gene: TRBJ2-7
CDR3 DNA: TGTGCCAGCGGTACAGGGGGATTCTACGAGCAGTACTTC
CDR3 protein: CASGTGGFYEQYF

CDR3 length: 14
V gene: TRBV29-1
D gene: .
clone size: .
J gene: TRBJ2-5
CDR3 DNA: TGCAGCGTTGAAGTCGGGGACTCGGCGGAGACCCAGTACTTC
CDR3 protein: CSVEVGDSAETQYF

CDR3 length: 15
V gene: TRBV5-1
D gene: .
clone size: .
J gene: TRBJ2-3
CDR3 DNA: TGCGCCAGCAGCACTTCCGCGGGGGCAGCAGATACGCAGTATTTT
CDR3 protein: CASSTSAGAADTQYF

CDR3 length: 15
V gene: TRBV5-1
D gene: .
clone size: few
J gene: TRBJ2-1
CDR3 DNA: TGCGCCAGCAGCTTGGGGGGCTCGGGCTATCGTGAGCAGTTCTTC
CDR3 protein: CASSLGGSGYREQFF

CDR3 length: 17
V gene: TRBV3-1
D gene: TRBD2
clone size: .
J gene: TRBJ2-1
CDR3 DNA: TGTGCCAGCAGCCAAGCTGGGCGGGGGGCCGTCGGCAATGAGCAGTTCTTC
CDR3 protein: CASSQAGRGAVGNEQFF

CDR3 length: 14
V gene: TRBV12-3/TRBV12-4
D gene: TRBD1
clone size: .
J gene: TRBJ2-7
CDR3 DNA: TGTGCCAGCAGTAGGGGGCTGGACCTGAATGAGCAGTACTTC
CDR3 protein: CASSRGLDLNEQYF

CDR3 length: 14
V gene: TRBV2
D gene: .
clone size: .
J gene: TRBJ1-5
CDR3 DNA: TGTGCCAGCAGCAAGGACGGGAGCAATCAGCCCCAGCATTTT
CDR3 protein: CASSKDGSNQPQHF

CDR3 length: 15
V gene: TRBV20-1
D gene: .
clone size: few
J gene: TRBJ2-5
CDR3 DNA: TGCAGTGCTAGATCGATCCAGGACCTCCAAGAGACCCAGTACTTC
CDR3 protein: CSARSIQDLQETQYF

CDR3 length: 15
V gene: TRBV2
D gene: .
clone size: .
J gene: TRBJ2-1
CDR3 DNA: TGTGCCAGCAGTGAGGGGGGGGCGCTAGCGAGTGAGCAGTTCTTC
CDR3 protein: CASSEGGALASEQFF

CDR3 length: 14
V gene: TRBV4-2
D gene: .
clone size: .
J gene: TRBJ2-3
CDR3 DNA: TGTGCCAGCAGCACAAGTTCGAGCACAGATACGCAGTATTTT
CDR3 protein: CASSTSSSTDTQYF

CDR3 length: 16
V gene: TRBV15
D gene: .
clone size: few
J gene: TRBJ2-3
CDR3 DNA: TGTGCCACCAGCAGAGAGGACGGGGGCCCAACAGATACGCAGTATTTT
CDR3 protein: CATSREDGGPTDTQYF

CDR3 length: 14
V gene: TRBV7-2
D gene: TRBD2
clone size: .
J gene: TRBJ2-7
CDR3 DNA: TGTGCCAGCACCATTGAGCGGGGACCCTACGAGCAGTACTTC
CDR3 protein: CASTIERGPYEQYF

CDR3 length: 15
V gene: TRBV15
D gene: .
clone size: .
J gene: TRBJ1-4
CDR3 DNA: TGTGCCACCAGCAGTTATCAGGGATACAATGAAAAACTGTTTTTT
CDR3 protein: CATSSYQGYNEKLFF

CDR3 length: 17
V gene: TRBV27
D gene: TRBD1
clone size: few
J gene: TRBJ1-2
CDR3 DNA: TGTGCCAGCAGTACCCTTCGACCGGGACAGATAAACTATGGCTACACCTTC
CDR3 protein: CASSTLRPGQINYGYTF

CDR3 length: 14
V gene: TRBV7-2
D gene: TRBD2
clone size: .
J gene: TRBJ2-7
CDR3 DNA: TGTGCCAGCAGCAAGGGACTACCAAACTACGAGCAGTACTTC
CDR3 protein: CASSKGLPNYEQYF

CDR3 length: 15
V gene: TRBV27
D gene: TRBD1
clone size: .
J gene: TRBJ2-2
CDR3 DNA: TGTGCCACCCGGGACAGGGCTTTGAACACCGGGGAGCTGTTTTTT
CDR3 protein: CATRDRALNTGELFF

CDR3 length: 15
V gene: TRBV4-1
D gene: TRBD1
clone size: .
J gene: TRBJ1-4
CDR3 DNA: TGCGCCAGCAGCAACTCCGGGACAGAGAATGAAAAACTGTTTTTT
CDR3 protein: CASSNSGTENEKLFF

CDR3 length: 12
V gene: TRBV7-2
D gene: .
clone size: .
J gene: TRBJ1-2
CDR3 DNA: TGTGCCAGCACCCTTACCCAGGGAGGCTGCACCTTC
CDR3 protein: CASTLTQGGCTF

CDR3 length: 15
V gene: TRBV4-3
D gene: .
clone size: .
J gene: TRBJ2-7
CDR3 DNA: TGCGCCAGCAGCCAAGTCGGCAGGGGCTCCTACGAGCAGTACTTC
CDR3 protein: CASSQVGRGSYEQYF

CDR3 length: 13
V gene: TRBV6-1
D gene: .
clone size: .
J gene: TRBJ2-7
CDR3 DNA: TGTGCCAGCGGGGACATTTACTCCTACGAGCAGTACTTC
CDR3 protein: CASGDIYSYEQYF

CDR3 length: 13
V gene: TRBV10-3
D gene: TRBD1
clone size: .
J gene: TRBJ1-1
CDR3 DNA: TGTGCCATCGGGTCACAGGGGGGCACTGAAGCTTTCTTT
CDR3 protein: CAIGSQGGTEAFF

CDR3 length: 17
V gene: TRBV2
D gene: .
clone size: .
J gene: TRBJ2-2
CDR3 DNA: TGTGCCAGCAGTGGCCCGGGGGTAAGAGGGAACACCGGGGAGCTGTTTTTT
CDR3 protein: CASSGPGVRGNTGELFF

CDR3 length: 14
V gene: TRBV11-2
D gene: .
clone size: .
J gene: TRBJ2-7
CDR3 DNA: TGTGCCAGCAGCGCCCCGGGATCAGGGCAAGAGCAGTACTTC
CDR3 protein: CASSAPGSGQEQYF

CDR3 length: 14
V gene: TRBV6-5
D gene: TRBD1
clone size: few
J gene: TRBJ2-7
CDR3 DNA: TGTGCCAGCATGGGGACAGGGGGCCTCCACGAGCAGTACTTC
CDR3 protein: CASMGTGGLHEQYF

CDR3 length: 15
V gene: TRBV27
D gene: .
clone size: few
J gene: TRBJ2-3
CDR3 DNA: TGTGCCAGCAGAGCCCGGGTGGGTCGGACAGATACGCAGTATTTT
CDR3 protein: CASRARVGRTDTQYF

CDR3 length: 15
V gene: TRBV6-2/TRBV6-3
D gene: TRBD1
clone size: .
J gene: TRBJ2-3
CDR3 DNA: TGTGCCAGCAGTGACAGGGGGCGATACACAGATACGCAGTATTTT
CDR3 protein: CASSDRGRYTDTQYF

CDR3 length: 12
V gene: TRBV20-1
D gene: .
clone size: .
J gene: TRBJ2-7
CDR3 DNA: TGCAGTGCTAGTCACAGGCCCTACGAGCAGTACTTC
CDR3 protein: CSASHRPYEQYF

CDR3 length: 16
V gene: TRBV27
D gene: TRBD2
clone size: .
J gene: TRBJ2-1
CDR3 DNA: TGTGCCAGCAGTTTCTCGACTAGCGGGGCTTACAATGAGCAGTTCTTC
CDR3 protein: CASSFSTSGAYNEQFF

CDR3 length: 14
V gene: TRBV20-1
D gene: .
clone size: .
J gene: TRBJ2-3
CDR3 DNA: TGCAGTGCTAGAGATAAACAGGCCACAGATACGCAGTATTTT
CDR3 protein: CSARDKQATDTQYF

CDR3 length: 16
V gene: TRBV7-8
D gene: TRBD1
clone size: many
J gene: TRBJ2-5
CDR3 DNA: TGTGCCAGCAGCTTAGTGGGGACAGGGAGTGGGGAGACCCAGTACTTC
CDR3 protein: CASSLVGTGSGETQYF

CDR3 length: 15
V gene: TRBV2
D gene: .
clone size: .
J gene: TRBJ2-6
CDR3 DNA: TGTGCCAGCAGTGACCTCGGAAAGGGGGCCAACGTCCTGACTTTC
CDR3 protein: CASSDLGKGANVLTF

CDR3 length: 16
V gene: TRBV27
D gene: TRBD2
clone size: many
J gene: TRBJ2-5
CDR3 DNA: TGTGCCAGCAGCTTGTCGGTAGCGGGGGGGCAAGAGACCCAGTACTTC
CDR3 protein: CASSLSVAGGQETQYF

CDR3 length: 14
V gene: TRBV12-3/TRBV12-4
D gene: .
clone size: .
J gene: TRBJ2-7
CDR3 DNA: TGTGCCAGCTCCGTTAACACCTTCCAAGAGGCCCAGTACTTC
CDR3 protein: CASSVNTFQEAQYF

CDR3 length: 18
V gene: TRBV4-1
D gene: .
clone size: .
J gene: TRBJ1-5
CDR3 DNA: TGCGCCAGCAGCCAAGAAGTAGTGGGTGAGGGGCAGGATCAGCCCCAGCATTTT
CDR3 protein: CASSQEVVGEGQDQPQHF

CDR3 length: 15
V gene: TRBV20-1
D gene: TRBD1
clone size: .
J gene: TRBJ1-5
CDR3 DNA: TGCAGTGCGAAACCCGGGACAGGGGGTAATCAGCCCCAGCATTTT
CDR3 protein: CSAKPGTGGNQPQHF

CDR3 length: 13
V gene: TRBV6-5
D gene: .
clone size: .
J gene: TRBJ1-2
CDR3 DNA: TGTGCCAGCAGTTACATCGACTTCAGATCTTACACCTTC
CDR3 protein: CASSYIDFRSYTF

CDR3 length: 10
V gene: TRBV28
D gene: .
clone size: few
J gene: TRBJ1-1
CDR3 DNA: TGTGCCAGCAGGGACACTGAAGCTTTCTTT
CDR3 protein: CASRDTEAFF